The T cell receptor beta chain under discussion was sequenced for a study of a mutant IDH1 vaccine in newly diagnosed glioma. Study in general: Vaccination started 4-6 weeks after radiotherapy alone, or with temozolomide cycles. Pretreatment consisted of radiotherapy, temozolomide, or both, with most receiving both.

Produced via immunoSEQ multiplex PCR; TCRdb's table is partial and in-frame only. Of tens of thousands of clones listed, around 84% are singletons. After removal of 5 bases from V and 2 bases from J, the junction contained 2 bases not matched to a gene. The CDR3 length is 14 residues. Germline V CDR1 and CDR2: SQVTM, ANQGSEA. Time point reported: week 35, safety follow-up. Doses consisted of 300 ug of mutant IDH1 20-mer peptide each, paired with topical imiquimod. Donors had new IDH1-mutant astrocytomas of WHO grade 3 or 4 (ATRX-lost). As to this clone: Its antigen is not known.

The TCR comes from a man between 25 and 39 years old with glioma. The sequencing used PBMCs, collected from a glioma patient whose treatment included an IDH1 peptide vaccine. V gene TRBV29-1 combines with J gene TRBJ2-6, with 8 bases that match TRBD2. CDR3 DNA sequence: TGCAGCGTTCGCGGGGGGCCTGGGGCCAACGTCCTGACTTTC. Its protein product is CSVRGGPGANVLTF.